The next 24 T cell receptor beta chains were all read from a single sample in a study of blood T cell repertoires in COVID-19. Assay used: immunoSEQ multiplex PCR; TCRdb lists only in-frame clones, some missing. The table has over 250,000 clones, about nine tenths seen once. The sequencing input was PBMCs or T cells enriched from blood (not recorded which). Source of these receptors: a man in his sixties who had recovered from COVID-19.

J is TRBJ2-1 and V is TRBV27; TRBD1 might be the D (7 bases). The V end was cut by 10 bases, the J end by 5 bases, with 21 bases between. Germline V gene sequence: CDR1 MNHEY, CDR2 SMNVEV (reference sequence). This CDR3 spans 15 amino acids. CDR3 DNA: TGTGCCACTCGGATTCAGGGGGGACAGAACAATGAGCAGTTCTTC. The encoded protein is CATRIQGGQNNEQFF.

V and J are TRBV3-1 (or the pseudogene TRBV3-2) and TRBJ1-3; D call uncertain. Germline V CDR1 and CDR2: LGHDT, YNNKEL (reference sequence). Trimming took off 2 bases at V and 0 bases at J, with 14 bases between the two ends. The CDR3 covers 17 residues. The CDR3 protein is CASSQSGARLSGNTIYF. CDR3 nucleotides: TGTGCCAGCAGCCAATCCGGAGCAAGGCTCTCTGGAAACACCATATATTTT.

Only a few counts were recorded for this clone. The CDR3 sequence: CASSAYRGDQPQHF. The CDR3 nucleotides read TGTGCCAGCAGCGCGTACAGGGGGGATCAGCCCCAGCATTTT. The chain has TRBV9 and TRBJ1-5, with 8 bases matching TRBD1. The J segment lost 5 bases and the V segment lost 3 bases, leaving 4 bases of the junction unmatched. Germline assignment: CDR1 SGDLS and CDR2 YYNGEE. This CDR3 has 14 amino acids.

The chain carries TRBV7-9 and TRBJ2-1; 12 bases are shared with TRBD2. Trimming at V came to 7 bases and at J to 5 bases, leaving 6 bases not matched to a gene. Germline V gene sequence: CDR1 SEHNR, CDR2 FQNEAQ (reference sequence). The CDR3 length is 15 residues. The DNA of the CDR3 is TGTGCCAGCACCCGACTAGCGGGGGAAGACAATGAGCAGTTCTTC. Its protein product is CASTRLAGEDNEQFF.

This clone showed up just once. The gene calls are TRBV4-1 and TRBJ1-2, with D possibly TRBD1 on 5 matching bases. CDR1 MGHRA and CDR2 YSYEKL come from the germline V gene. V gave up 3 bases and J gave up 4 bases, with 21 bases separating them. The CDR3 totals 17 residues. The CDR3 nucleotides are TGCGCCAGCAGCCACCCTATCGGTGGAGGGGTGGGCTATGGCTACACCTTC. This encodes CASSHPIGGGVGYGYTF.

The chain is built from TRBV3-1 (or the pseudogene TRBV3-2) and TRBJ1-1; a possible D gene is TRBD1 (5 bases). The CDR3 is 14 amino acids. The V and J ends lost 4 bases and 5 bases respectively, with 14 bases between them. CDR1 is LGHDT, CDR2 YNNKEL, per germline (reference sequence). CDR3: CASSPSLGATEAFF. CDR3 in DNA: TGTGCCAGCAGCCCAAGTCTAGGGGCAACTGAAGCTTTCTTT.

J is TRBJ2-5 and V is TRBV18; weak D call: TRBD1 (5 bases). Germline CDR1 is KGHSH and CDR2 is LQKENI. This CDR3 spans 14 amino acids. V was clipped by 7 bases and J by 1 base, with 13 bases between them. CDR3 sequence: CASFTTGFQETQYF. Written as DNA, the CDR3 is TGTGCCAGCTTCACCACAGGATTCCAAGAGACCCAGTACTTC.

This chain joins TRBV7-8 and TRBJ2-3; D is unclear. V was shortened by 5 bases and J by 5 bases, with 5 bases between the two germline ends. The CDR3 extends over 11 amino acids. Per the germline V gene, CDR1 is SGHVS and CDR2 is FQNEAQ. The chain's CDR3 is CASSHRDTQYF. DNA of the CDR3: TGTGCCAGCAGCCACAGAGATACGCAGTATTTT.

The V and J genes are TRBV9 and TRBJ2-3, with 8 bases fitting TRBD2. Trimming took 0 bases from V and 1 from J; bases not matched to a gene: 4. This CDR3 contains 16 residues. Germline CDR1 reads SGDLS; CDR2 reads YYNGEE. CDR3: CASSVGVSGGTDTQYF. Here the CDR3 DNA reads TGTGCCAGCAGCGTAGGGGTTAGCGGGGGCACAGATACGCAGTATTTT.

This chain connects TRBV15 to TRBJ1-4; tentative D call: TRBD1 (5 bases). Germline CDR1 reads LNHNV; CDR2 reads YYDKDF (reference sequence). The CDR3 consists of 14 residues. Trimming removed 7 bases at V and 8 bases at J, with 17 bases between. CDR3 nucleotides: TGTGCCACCAAAAAAAGGGGACGGGAGGAAAAACTGTTTTTT. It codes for CATKKRGREEKLFF. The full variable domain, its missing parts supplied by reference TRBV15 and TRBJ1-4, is DAMVIQNPRYQVTQFGKPVTLSCSQTLNHNVMYWYQQKSSQAPKLLFHYYDKDFNNEADTPDNFQSRRPNTSFCFLDIRSPGLGDTAMYLCATKKRGREEKLFFGSGTQLSVL.

This CDR3 reads CASSSSPLRTDTQYF. The CDR3 nucleotides are TGTGCCAGCAGCTCTTCACCGCTACGCACAGATACGCAGTATTTT. This sequence joins TRBV7-3 and TRBJ2-3; no clear D gene. V was pared by 4 bases and J by 1 base, with 12 bases between. The CDR3 runs to 15 residues. CDR1 and CDR2 (germline): SGHTA, FQGTGA. The full variable domain, with the rest looked up from reference TRBV7-3 and TRBJ2-3, is GAGVSQTPSNKVTEKGKYVELRCDPISGHTALYWYRQSLGQGPEFLIYFQGTGAADDSGLPNDRFFAVRPEGSVSTLKIQRTERGDSAVYLCASSSSPLRTDTQYFGPGTRLTVL.

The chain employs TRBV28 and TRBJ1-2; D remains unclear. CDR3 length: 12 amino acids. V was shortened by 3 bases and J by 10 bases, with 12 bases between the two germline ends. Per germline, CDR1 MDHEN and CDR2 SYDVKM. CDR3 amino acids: CASSFSPNPYTF. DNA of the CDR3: TGTGCCAGCAGTTTTAGTCCCAACCCCTACACCTTC.

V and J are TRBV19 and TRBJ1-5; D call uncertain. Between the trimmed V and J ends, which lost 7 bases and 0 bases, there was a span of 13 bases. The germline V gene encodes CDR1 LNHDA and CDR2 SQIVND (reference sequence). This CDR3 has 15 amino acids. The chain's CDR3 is CASTEAGYSNQPQHF. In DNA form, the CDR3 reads TGTGCCAGTACCGAGGCGGGGTATAGCAATCAGCCCCAGCATTTT.

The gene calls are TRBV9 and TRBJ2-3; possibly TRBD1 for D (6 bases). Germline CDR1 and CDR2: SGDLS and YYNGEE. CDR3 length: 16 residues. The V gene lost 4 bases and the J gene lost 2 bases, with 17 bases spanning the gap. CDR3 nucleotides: TGTGCCAGCAGCCCCACGGCAGGGGTTACCACAGATACGCAGTATTTT. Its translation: CASSPTAGVTTDTQYF.

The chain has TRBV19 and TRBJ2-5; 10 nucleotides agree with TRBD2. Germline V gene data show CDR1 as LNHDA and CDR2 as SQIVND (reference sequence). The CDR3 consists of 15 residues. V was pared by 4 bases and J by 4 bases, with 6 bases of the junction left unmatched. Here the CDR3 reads CASSSRLAGVETQYF. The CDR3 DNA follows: TGTGCCAGTAGTAGTCGGCTAGCGGGAGTAGAGACCCAGTACTTC.

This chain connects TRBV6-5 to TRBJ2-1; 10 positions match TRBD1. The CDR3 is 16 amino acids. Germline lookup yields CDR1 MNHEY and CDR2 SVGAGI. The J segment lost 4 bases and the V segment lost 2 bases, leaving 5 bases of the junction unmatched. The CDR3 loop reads CASSYGTGEPYNEQFF. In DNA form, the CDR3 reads TGTGCCAGCAGTTACGGGACAGGGGAGCCTTACAATGAGCAGTTCTTC.

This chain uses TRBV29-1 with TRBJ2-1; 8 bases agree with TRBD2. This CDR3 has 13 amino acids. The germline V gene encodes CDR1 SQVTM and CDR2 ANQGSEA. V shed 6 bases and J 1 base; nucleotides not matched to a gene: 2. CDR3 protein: CSVSSGSYNEQFF. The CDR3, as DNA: TGCAGCGTGTCTAGCGGGTCCTACAATGAGCAGTTCTTC.

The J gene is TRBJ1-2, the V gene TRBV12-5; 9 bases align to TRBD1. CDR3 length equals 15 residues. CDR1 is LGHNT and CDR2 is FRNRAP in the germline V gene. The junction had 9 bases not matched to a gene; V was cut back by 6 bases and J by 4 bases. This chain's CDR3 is CASGRTTGGGYGYTF. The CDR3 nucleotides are TGTGCTAGTGGACGTACGACAGGGGGAGGCTATGGCTACACCTTC.

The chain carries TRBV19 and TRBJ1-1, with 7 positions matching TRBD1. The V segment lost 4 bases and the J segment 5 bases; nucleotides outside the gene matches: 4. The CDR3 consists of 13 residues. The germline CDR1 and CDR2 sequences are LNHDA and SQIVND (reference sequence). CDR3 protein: CASSNDRDTEAFF. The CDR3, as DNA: TGTGCCAGTAGTAATGACAGGGATACTGAAGCTTTCTTT.

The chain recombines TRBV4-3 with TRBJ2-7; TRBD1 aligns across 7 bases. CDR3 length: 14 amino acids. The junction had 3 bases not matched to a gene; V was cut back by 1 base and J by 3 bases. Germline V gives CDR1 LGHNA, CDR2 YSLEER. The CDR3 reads CASSQAGQNYEQYF. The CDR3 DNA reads TGCGCCAGCAGCCAAGCGGGACAGAACTACGAGCAGTACTTC.

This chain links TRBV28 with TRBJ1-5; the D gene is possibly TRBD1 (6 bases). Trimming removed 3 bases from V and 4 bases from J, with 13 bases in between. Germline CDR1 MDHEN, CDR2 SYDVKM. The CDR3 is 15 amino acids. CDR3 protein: CASSLLQGSNQPQHF. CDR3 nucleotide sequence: TGTGCCAGCAGTTTGCTACAGGGATCGAATCAGCCCCAGCATTTT.

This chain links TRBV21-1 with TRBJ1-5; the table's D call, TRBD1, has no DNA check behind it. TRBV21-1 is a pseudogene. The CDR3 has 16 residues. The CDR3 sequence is CASMISRDHSNQPQHF. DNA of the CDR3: TGTGCCAGCATGATTAGCAGGGATCATAGCAATCAGCCCCAGCATTTT.

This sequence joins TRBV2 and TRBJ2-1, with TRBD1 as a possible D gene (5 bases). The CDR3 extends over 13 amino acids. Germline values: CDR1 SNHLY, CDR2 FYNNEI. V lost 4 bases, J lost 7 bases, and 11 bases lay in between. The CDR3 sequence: CASSASGLNEQFF. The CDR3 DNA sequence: TGTGCCAGCAGTGCGTCAGGGCTGAATGAGCAGTTCTTC.

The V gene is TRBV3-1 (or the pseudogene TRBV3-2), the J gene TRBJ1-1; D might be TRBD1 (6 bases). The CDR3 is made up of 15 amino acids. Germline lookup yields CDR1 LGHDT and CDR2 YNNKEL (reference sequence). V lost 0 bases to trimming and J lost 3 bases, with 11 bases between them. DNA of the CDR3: TGTGCCAGCAGCCAAGAGAGGGGGAGATACACTGAAGCTTTCTTT. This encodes CASSQERGRYTEAFF.